This is a list of T cell receptor beta chains from one sample in a study of blood T cell repertoires in COVID-19. Assay: immunoSEQ multiplex PCR; the TCRdb copy retains only in-frame clones and omits some. The data show 150,000 to 180,000 clones, about 90% seen once. The specimen was peripheral blood. The source of these receptors is a man in his forties or fifties with acute or convalescent COVID-19. Each CDR3 is given with its conserved first and last residue. A D gene is named only where the DNA matches it firmly. Not all rows give a size; the values are once, few, many and, for expanded clones, a class.

size | J | V | D | CDR3 | DNA
- | TRBJ1-3 | TRBV6-2/TRBV6-3 | - | CASSYLRRGSGNTIYF | TGTGCCAGCAGTTACTTACGAAGGGGCTCTGGAAACACCATATATTTT
- | TRBJ1-5 | TRBV20-1 | - | CSASQPIGGIEQPQHF | TGCAGTGCTAGTCAACCCATCGGGGGGATCGAACAGCCCCAGCATTTT
- | TRBJ2-1 | TRBV29-1 | TRBD2 | CSVGTSADEQFF | TGCAGCGTGGGGACTAGCGCCGATGAGCAGTTCTTC
- | TRBJ1-5 | TRBV6-5 | - | CASRLVYSNQPQHF | TGTGCCAGCCGGCTAGTCTATAGCAATCAGCCCCAGCATTTT
- | TRBJ2-1 | TRBV5-1 | - | CASSLEGSSNEQFF | TGCGCCAGCAGCTTGGAAGGTAGCAGCAATGAGCAGTTCTTC
once | TRBJ1-6 | TRBV6-5 | - | CASSTALRGSPLHF | TGTGCCAGCAGTACCGCCTTAAGAGGTTCACCCCTCCACTTT
once | TRBJ1-1 | TRBV28 | - | CASSLRYTEAFF | TGTGCCAGCAGTCTGAGGTACACTGAAGCTTTCTTT
- | TRBJ1-5 | TRBV7-8 | TRBD1 | CASSSYRGRGQPQHF | TGTGCCAGCAGCTCCTACAGGGGGCGCGGACAGCCCCAGCATTTT
- | TRBJ1-4 | TRBV5-1 | - | CASSLETATNEKLFF | TGCGCCAGCAGCCTTGAAACCGCCACAAATGAAAAACTGTTTTTT
- | TRBJ1-1 | TRBV7-9 | - | CASSPDSLNTEAFF | TGTGCCAGCAGCCCGGACAGCTTGAACACTGAAGCTTTCTTT
- | TRBJ1-1 | TRBV30 | - | CAWSLTGLNTEAFF | TGTGCCTGGAGTTTAACAGGCCTTAACACTGAAGCTTTCTTT
- | TRBJ1-2 | TRBV9 | - | CASSVTGSRGYGYTF | TGTGCCAGCAGCGTAACAGGGTCCAGGGGCTATGGCTACACCTTC
few | TRBJ2-7 | TRBV18 | - | CASSQGQNEQYF | TGTGCCAGCTCACAGGGACAAAACGAGCAGTACTTC
- | TRBJ1-2 | TRBV29-1 | - | CSVEGIPDKLYYGYTF | TGCAGCGTTGAAGGGATCCCAGACAAGCTCTACTATGGCTACACCTTC
- | TRBJ1-1 | TRBV7-9 | - | CASSLAEGSEAFF | TGTGCCAGCAGCTTAGCAGAGGGTTCTGAAGCTTTCTTT
once | TRBJ2-3 | TRBV27 | - | CASSLQPQGTDTQYF | TGTGCCAGCAGTTTACAGCCCCAGGGGACAGATACGCAGTATTTT
- | TRBJ2-5 | TRBV9 | TRBD2 | CASSVAGGMGTQYF | TGTGCCAGCAGCGTAGCGGGGGGAATGGGGACCCAGTACTTC
- | TRBJ2-2 | TRBV10-1 | - | CASSGRLGGELFF | TGCGCCAGCAGTGGTCGACTTGGCGGGGAGCTGTTTTTT
- | TRBJ2-1 | TRBV5-1 | - | CASSFRVGNYNEQFF | TGCGCCAGCAGCTTCAGGGTGGGGAATTACAATGAGCAGTTCTTC
- | TRBJ2-5 | TRBV5-1 | - | CASSIQQGQETQYF | TGCGCCAGCAGCATCCAACAGGGCCAAGAGACCCAGTACTTC
- | TRBJ1-5 | TRBV10-3 | - | CAISERGYSNQPQHF | TGTGCCATCAGTGAGCGGGGTTATAGCAATCAGCCCCAGCATTTT
- | TRBJ1-4 | TRBV2 | - | CANQGHLREKLFF | TGTGCCAATCAAGGACATCTAAGGGAAAAACTGTTTTTT
- | TRBJ2-5 | TRBV1 | - | CTSSQRAAQETQYF | TGCACCAGCAGCCAGAGGGCCGCCCAAGAGACCCAGTACTTC
- | TRBJ1-4 | TRBV6-1 | - | CASSEATGVATNEKLFF | TGTGCCAGCAGTGAAGCCACCGGGGTCGCAACTAATGAAAAACTGTTTTTT
once | TRBJ1-1 | TRBV10-1 | - | CASSDTGNGKTEAFF | TGCGCCAGCAGTGATACCGGGAATGGCAAAACTGAAGCTTTCTTT
- | TRBJ2-2 | TRBV3-1/TRBV3-2 | - | CASSPASGRTGELFF | TGTGCCAGCAGCCCGGCCTCAGGGAGGACCGGGGAGCTGTTTTTT
few | TRBJ2-3 | TRBV7-9 | TRBD2 | CASSLDFLAAGADTQYF | TGTGCCAGCAGCTTAGATTTCCTAGCGGCGGGGGCAGATACGCAGTATTTT
- | TRBJ2-2 | TRBV2 | - | CASSVQVPPAGELFF | TGTGCCAGCAGTGTCCAGGTCCCACCCGCCGGGGAGCTGTTTTTT
- | TRBJ2-1 | TRBV10-3 | - | CAISGVPPYNEQFF | TGTGCCATCTCCGGGGTGCCCCCCTACAATGAGCAGTTCTTC
once | TRBJ1-4 | TRBV6-5 | - | CASSPFGGEKLFF | TGTGCCAGCAGTCCGTTCGGGGGTGAAAAACTGTTTTTT
- | TRBJ2-7 | TRBV28 | TRBD2 | CASSFRMQREGWSYEQYF | TGTGCCAGCAGTTTTAGGATGCAGCGGGAGGGCTGGAGCTACGAGCAGTACTTC
- | TRBJ1-2 | TRBV9 | - | CASSATGRVYGYTF | TGTGCCAGCAGCGCCACGGGCAGGGTCTACGGCTACACCTTC
- | TRBJ2-5 | TRBV5-1 | - | CASSLGQKQETQYF | TGCGCCAGCAGCCTAGGACAGAAACAAGAGACCCAGTACTTC
- | TRBJ1-5 | TRBV27 | TRBD1 | CASRLKYQGQHNQPQHF | TGTGCCAGCAGATTAAAGTACCAGGGACAGCACAATCAGCCCCAGCATTTT
- | TRBJ2-7 | TRBV7-6 | TRBD2 | CASSFNVLAGVYEQYF | TGTGCCAGCAGCTTTAATGTACTAGCGGGAGTTTACGAGCAGTACTTC
- | TRBJ1-2 | TRBV29-1 | - | CSVGTASNYGYTF | TGCAGCGTTGGGACTGCCTCTAACTATGGCTACACCTTC
- | TRBJ1-1 | TRBV6-4 | TRBD1 | CASSDSTGSSAEAFF | TGTGCCAGCAGTGACTCGACAGGGAGTAGCGCTGAAGCTTTCTTT
- | TRBJ1-2 | TRBV30 | TRBD1 | CACNHRGRVGYTF | TGTGCCTGTAATCACAGGGGGCGTGTTGGCTACACCTTC
- | TRBJ2-7 | TRBV4-1 | - | CASSQGSSSSYEQYF | TGCGCCAGCAGCCAAGGTTCTAGCTCTTCCTACGAGCAGTACTTC
- | TRBJ2-1 | TRBV7-6 | - | CASSLAGVTYNEQFF | TGTGCCAGCAGCTTAGCGGGAGTAACCTACAATGAGCAGTTCTTC
- | TRBJ1-1 | TRBV5-8 | - | CASNTYGAATIEAFF | TGTGCCAGCAACACCTATGGGGCGGCCACAATCGAAGCTTTCTTT
- | TRBJ2-1 | TRBV20-1 | TRBD2 | CSDSSGVSYNEQFF | TGCAGTGATAGTAGCGGGGTGTCCTACAATGAGCAGTTCTTC
- | TRBJ2-1 | TRBV27 | TRBD1 | CASYQPGTGNFNEQFF | TGTGCCAGCTACCAGCCGGGGACAGGGAACTTCAATGAGCAGTTCTTC
- | TRBJ1-2 | TRBV10-3 | - | CATESDYGYTF | TGTGCCACCGAGTCGGACTATGGCTACACCTTC
- | TRBJ1-1 | TRBV7-8 | TRBD1 | CASSTRRTGHTEAFF | TGTGCCAGCAGCACTCGACGGACAGGGCACACTGAAGCTTTCTTT